The 16 T cell receptor beta chains below were found in one sample sequenced in a study of Ad26.COV2.S vaccination and SARS-CoV-2 variants. Libraries were prepared by immunoSEQ multiplex PCR; TCRdb keeps only in-frame clonotypes and omits some of them. The sample has around 450,000 clones, nearly 90% seen once; the top ten hold 2.5%. Treatment described: some 19 received Ad26.COV2.S at low or high dose, single or two shots; roughly five received placebo; per-sample allocation not given. Collection of the samples took place on day 63 after the first injection of vaccine or placebo. Sequencing used peripheral blood, obtained in a trial of Ad26.COV2.S vaccine versus placebo. These receptors came from a person aged 18-60 years who received the Ad26.COV2.S COVID-19 vaccine or a placebo.

The chain is built from TRBV2 and TRBJ1-1, with 7 bases fitting TRBD1. The CDR3 contains 14 residues. The ends lost 3 bases at V and 3 bases at J; junction bases unmatched: 4. Looked up from germline, CDR1 is SNHLY and CDR2 is FYNNEI. Written as DNA, the CDR3 is TGTGCCAGCAGTGATCAGGGGGAGGACACTGAAGCTTTCTTT. It yields the protein CASSDQGEDTEAFF.

This clone was counted only a few times. This chain links TRBV7-6 with TRBJ2-7; TRBD1 might be the D (5 bases). CDR3 length: 15 amino acids. Trimming cost V 6 bases and J 3 bases, with 18 bases left between them. Germline V CDR1 and CDR2: SGHVS, FNYEAQ. CDR3 nucleotides: TGTGCCAGCAGTCGGAATCCGGACACATACTACGAGCAGTACTTC. Its protein product is CASSRNPDTYYEQYF.

The gene calls are TRBV7-2 and TRBJ1-4; no firm D call. Looked up from germline, CDR1 is SGHTA and CDR2 is FQGNSA. The CDR3 contains 13 residues. Deletions cut 1 base from V and 12 bases from J, with 12 bases between. The CDR3 here is CASSLDFGRQLFF. The CDR3 coding sequence is TGTGCCAGCAGCTTAGACTTCGGCCGGCAACTGTTTTTT.

CDR3 in amino acids: CASSLHMVWTEAFF. DNA for the CDR3: TGTGCCAGCAGCTTACATATGGTGTGGACTGAAGCTTTCTTT. V usage is TRBV11-3 and J usage is TRBJ1-1; D is unclear. The V end lost 2 bases, the J end lost 5 bases, and 12 bases lay between the germline ends. Germline CDR1 and CDR2: SGHNT and YENEEA. CDR3 size: 14 residues.

This rearrangement joins TRBV7-6 to TRBJ2-5; TRBD2 might be the D (6 bases). This CDR3 comprises 15 residues. Germline CDR1 SGHVS, CDR2 FNYEAQ. Trimming left V 3 bases short and J 0 bases short, with 11 bases between. CDR3 loop: CASSLGGRYQETQYF. CDR3 sequence (DNA): TGTGCCAGCAGCTTGGGGGGTCGGTACCAAGAGACCCAGTACTTC.

The gene calls are TRBV21-1 and TRBJ2-7. TRBV21-1 is shown as a pseudogene. The CDR3 is made up of 17 amino acids. CDR3 nucleotides: TGTGCCAGCAGCAATGTTGATTTCTTAGACCTCTCCTACGAGCAGTACGTC. It yields the protein CASSNVDFLDLSYEQYV.

The table lists this clone with a count of one. V is TRBV18 and J is TRBJ2-2, with D possibly TRBD2 on 5 matching bases. This CDR3 is 15 amino acids long. Germline CDR1 is KGHSH and CDR2 is LQKENI. V was clipped by 4 bases and J by 4 bases, with 13 bases between them. This chain's CDR3 is CASSLSGPATGELFF. The CDR3 coding sequence is TGTGCCAGCTCACTCAGCGGACCCGCCACCGGGGAGCTGTTTTTT.

The V and J genes are TRBV11-2 and TRBJ2-7, with D possibly matching TRBD1 (6 bases). Germline values: CDR1 SGHAT, CDR2 FQNNGV. The V gene lost 4 bases and the J gene lost 0 bases, with 13 bases spanning the gap. There are 15 residues in the CDR3. CDR3 nucleotides: TGTGCCAGCAGCTACGGACAGTTAAGCTCCTACGAGCAGTACGTC. Encoded protein: CASSYGQLSSYEQYV.

V is TRBV4-1 and J is TRBJ1-4, with D possibly TRBD1 on 6 matching bases. With 4 bases removed from V and 8 bases from J, the gap between germline ends came to 20 bases. The length of the CDR3 is 16 residues. Germline-derived CDR1 and CDR2 are MGHRA and YSYEKL. The CDR3 DNA sequence: TGCGCCAGCAGCCCGCTATTTGGGGGCTTGCCGGAAAAACTGTTTTTT. It codes for CASSPLFGGLPEKLFF.

CDR3 DNA sequence: TGTGCCAGTAGGCTCGGTAGCGGGAGCAATGAGCAGTTCTTC. Translating it yields CASRLGSGSNEQFF. The chain employs TRBV19 and TRBJ2-1; 9 bases are a match to TRBD2. CDR1 is LNHDA and CDR2 is SQIVND in the germline V gene (reference sequence). The CDR3 sequence is 14 residues long. V lost 6 bases to trimming and J lost 6 bases; unmatched junction nucleotides: 6.

The chain combines TRBV2 with TRBJ1-5; D gene uncertain. This CDR3 contains 13 residues. Per the germline V gene, CDR1 is SNHLY and CDR2 is FYNNEI. V dropped 7 bases and J dropped 0 bases, with 7 bases sitting between them. CDR3 nucleotides: TGTGCCAGCACCGCGAATAGCAATCAGCCCCAGCATTTT. Encoded protein: CASTANSNQPQHF.

The V gene is TRBV25-1, the J gene TRBJ1-6; D might be TRBD1 (5 bases). The CDR3 spans 15 residues. Trimming pared 6 bases from V and 7 bases from J, leaving 16 bases between. The germline gives CDR1 MGHDK, CDR2 SYGVNS. The CDR3 DNA sequence: TGTGCCAGCAGCGCCGGGACTTTAGGAAATTCACCCCTCCACTTT. Translated: CASSAGTLGNSPLHF.

The CDR3 region is CASSTQPFSGGELFF. As DNA, the CDR3 is TGTGCCAGCAGCACCCAGCCCTTTTCTGGCGGGGAGCTGTTTTTT. The chain is built from TRBV6-5 and TRBJ2-2; D gene uncertain. CDR1 is MNHEY and CDR2 is SVGAGI in the germline V gene. Trimming took off 6 bases at V and 7 bases at J, with 18 bases between the two ends. The CDR3 runs 15 residues.

The CDR3 sequence: CATSTSGSHDEQFF. The CDR3 DNA reads TGTGCCACCAGCACTAGCGGGAGTCACGATGAGCAGTTCTTC. This chain connects TRBV15 to TRBJ2-1; 10 bases agree with TRBD2. CDR1 is LNHNV and CDR2 is YYDKDF in the germline V gene (reference sequence). The CDR3 loop spans 14 amino acids. With 4 bases clipped from V and 8 bases from J, the junction kept 5 bases outside the gene matches.

This clone was observed once. The V gene is TRBV7-9, the J gene TRBJ1-6; D is ambiguous. The CDR3 spans 16 residues. Germline CDR1 SEHNR, CDR2 FQNEAQ (reference sequence). The V gene lost 5 bases and the J gene lost 6 bases, with 17 bases spanning the gap. CDR3 coding DNA: TGTGCCAGCAGCGTGTCCCCCGAGGTTCCTAATTCACCCCTCCACTTT. This translates into CASSVSPEVPNSPLHF. Complete variable domain (other parts from reference TRBV7-9 and TRBJ1-6): DTGVSQNPRHKITKRGQNVTFRCDPISEHNRLYWYRQTLGQGPEFLTYFQNEAQLEKSRLLSDRFSAERPKGSFSTLEIQRTEQGDSAMYLCASSVSPEVPNSPLHFGNGTRLTVT.

This clone occurred a few times. This chain links TRBV21-1 with TRBJ2-7; the table names TRBD1, a call not compared with the DNA. TRBV21-1 is a known pseudogene. The CDR3 has 15 amino acids. This chain's CDR3 is CASSSDSGPDYEQYF. The CDR3 coding sequence is TGTGCCAGCAGCAGTGACAGTGGGCCCGACTACGAGCAGTACTTC.